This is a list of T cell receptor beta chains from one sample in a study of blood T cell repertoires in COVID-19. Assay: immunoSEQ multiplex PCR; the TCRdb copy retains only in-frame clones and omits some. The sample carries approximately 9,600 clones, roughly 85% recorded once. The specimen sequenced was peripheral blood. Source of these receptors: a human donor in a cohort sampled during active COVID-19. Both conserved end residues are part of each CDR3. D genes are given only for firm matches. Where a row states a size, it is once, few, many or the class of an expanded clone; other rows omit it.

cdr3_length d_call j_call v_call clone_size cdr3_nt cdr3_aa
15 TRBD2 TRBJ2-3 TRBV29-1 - TGCAGCGTTCCCAGGACTAGCGGGAGTTCAGATACGCAGTATTTT CSVPRTSGSSDTQYF
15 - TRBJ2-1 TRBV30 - TGTGCCTGGAATCCAGCGGGTCTGTCCTACAATGAGCAGTTCTTC CAWNPAGLSYNEQFF
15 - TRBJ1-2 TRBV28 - TGTGCCAGCAGTCCATACAGATCAGCTAACTATGGCTACACCTTC CASSPYRSANYGYTF
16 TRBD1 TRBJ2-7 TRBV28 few TGTGCCAGCAGTCTCTGGGACAGGGGCCGTGGCGGCGAGCAGTACTTC CASSLWDRGRGGEQYF
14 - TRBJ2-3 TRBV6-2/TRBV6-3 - TGTGCCAGCAGTTACCGGGGTGACACAGATACGCAGTATTTT CASSYRGDTDTQYF
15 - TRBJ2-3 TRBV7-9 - TGTGCCAGCAGCTTAGAGGCGGCACTCACAGATACGCAGTATTTT CASSLEAALTDTQYF
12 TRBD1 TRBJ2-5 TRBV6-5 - TGTGCCAGTGGGGACAGTTTTGAGACCCAGTACTTC CASGDSFETQYF
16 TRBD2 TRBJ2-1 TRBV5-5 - TGTGCCAGCAGCTCAGACCCGGGACTAGATTACAATGAGCAGTTCTTC CASSSDPGLDYNEQFF
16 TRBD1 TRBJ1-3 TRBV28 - TGTGCCAGCAGTTTATGGGGCGACAGGGCTGGAAACACCATATATTTT CASSLWGDRAGNTIYF
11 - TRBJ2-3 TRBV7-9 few TGTGCCAGCAGCTTTTCGGATACGCAGTATTTT CASSFSDTQYF
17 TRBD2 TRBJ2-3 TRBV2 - TGTGCCAGCAGCCCGGGACTAGCGGGGACTTACACAGATACGCAGTATTTT CASSPGLAGTYTDTQYF
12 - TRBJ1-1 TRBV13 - TGTGCCAGCAGCCCGGGGAGGGAAGAAGCTTTCTTT CASSPGREEAFF
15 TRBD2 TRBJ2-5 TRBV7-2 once TGTGCCAGCAGCCCAGGACTAGCGGGAGTTGAGACCCAGTACTTC CASSPGLAGVETQYF
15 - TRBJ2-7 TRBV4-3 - TGCGCCAGCAGCCAAGATCTAGGGCGGGTCTACGAGCAGTACTTC CASSQDLGRVYEQYF
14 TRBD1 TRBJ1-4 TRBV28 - TGTGCCAGCAGTCCGGACAGGCTGGGGGAAAAACTGTTTTTT CASSPDRLGEKLFF
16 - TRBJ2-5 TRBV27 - TGTGCCAGCAGGCCACGGGTTATCCCCCTACAAGAGACCCAGTACTTC CASRPRVIPLQETQYF
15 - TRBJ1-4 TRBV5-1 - TGCGCCAGCAGCTGGGACTCTTCCGATAATGAAAAACTGTTTTTT CASSWDSSDNEKLFF
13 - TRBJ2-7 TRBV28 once TGTGCCAGCAGGTCGATTAGCGGCTACGAGCAGTACTTC CASRSISGYEQYF
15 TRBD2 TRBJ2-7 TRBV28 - TGTGCCAGCAGTTTGCAGAGCGGGGGGACCTACGAGCAGTACTTC CASSLQSGGTYEQYF
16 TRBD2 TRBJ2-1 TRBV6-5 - TGTGCCAGCAGTTACCTGCCTAGCGGGAGTTACAATGAGCAGTTCTTC CASSYLPSGSYNEQFF
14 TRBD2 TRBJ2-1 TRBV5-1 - TGCGCCAGCAGCTTGGGGCGGGAGAACAATGAGCAGTTCTTC CASSLGRENNEQFF
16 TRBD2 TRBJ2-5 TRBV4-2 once TGTGCCAGCAGCCGAGGGACTAGCGGGTACCAAGAGACCCAGTACTTC CASSRGTSGYQETQYF
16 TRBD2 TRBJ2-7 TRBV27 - TGTGCCATCCTAGGTAAGGGCGGGGGTGAGGCCTACGAGCAGTACTTC CAILGKGGGEAYEQYF
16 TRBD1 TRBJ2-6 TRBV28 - TGTGCCAGCAGGACGACAGGGGGTGGTGGGGCCAACGTCCTGACTTTC CASRTTGGGGANVLTF
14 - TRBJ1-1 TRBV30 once TGTGCCTGGACGGGGGGGGAGATCCCCAATGAAGCTTTCTTT CAWTGGEIPNEAFF
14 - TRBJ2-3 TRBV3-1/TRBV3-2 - TGTGCCAGCAGCCAAGATTCGGTGTCAGATACGCAGTATTTT CASSQDSVSDTQYF
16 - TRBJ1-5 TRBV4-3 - TGCGCCAGCAGCCAAGATAGGACTATAGCAGGTCAGCCCCAGCATTTT CASSQDRTIAGQPQHF
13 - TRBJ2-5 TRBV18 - TGTGCCAGCTCACCGATCACACAAGAGACCCAGTACTTC CASSPITQETQYF
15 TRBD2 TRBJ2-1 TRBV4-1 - TGCGCCAGCCGACTAGCGGGATCCGATTACAATGAGCAGTTCTTC CASRLAGSDYNEQFF
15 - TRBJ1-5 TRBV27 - TGTGCCAGCAGTTTCGCTGGGACAACACATCAGCCCCAGCATTTT CASSFAGTTHQPQHF
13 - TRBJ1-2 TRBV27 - TGTGCCAGCAGTTTTACGGCAGGGTATGGCTACACCTTC CASSFTAGYGYTF
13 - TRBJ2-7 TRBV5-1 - TGCGCCAGCAGCCTGGACGGTGCCTACGAGCAGTACTTC CASSLDGAYEQYF
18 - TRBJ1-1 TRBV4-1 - TGCGCCAGCAGCCAGCAGACACTCTCCTCCAATATGAACACTGAAGCTTTCTTT CASSQQTLSSNMNTEAFF
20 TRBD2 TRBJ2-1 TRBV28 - TGTGCCAGCAGTTCCTTCGGACTAGCGGGAGGGTCCAACGCCTACAATGAGCAGTTCTTC CASSSFGLAGGSNAYNEQFF
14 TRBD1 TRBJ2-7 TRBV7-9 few TGTGCCAGCAGCGAAGGGACAGGGCCCCTCGAGCAGTACTTC CASSEGTGPLEQYF